A selection of T cell receptor beta chains follows, all from one sample in a study of blood T cells in healthy people across ages. One entry per CDR3 protein results from TCRdb running MiXCR on the 5' RACE reads. The table includes under 700,000 distinct CDR3 sequences, approximately 25% detected once. These same data were also listed under a study on T cells of mothers and their children.

Sequencing used blood. The receptors stem from a boy aged 5-17 years in good health. Both conserved end residues are part of each CDR3. A D gene is named only where the DNA matches it firmly. A clone size is listed for some rows: how often the clone was seen (once, few, many), or a class if it is expanded.

cdr3_nt | cdr3_aa | d_call | v_call | clone_size | j_call
TGTGCCACCAGCGGGCGGATCGACGGGTACGAGCAGTACTTC | CATSGRIDGYEQYF | - | TRBV15 | - | TRBJ2-7
TGTGCCAGCAGCGGAGATAACTATGGCTACACCTTC | CASSGDNYGYTF | - | TRBV7-8 | many | TRBJ1-2
TGTGCCATCGTTGGGCTTCCCGGGACCAAAAACATTCAGTACTTC | CAIVGLPGTKNIQYF | - | TRBV6-1 | - | TRBJ2-4
TGTGCCTGGAGAGTCAAATCTAGCACAGATACGCAGTATTTT | CAWRVKSSTDTQYF | - | TRBV30 | - | TRBJ2-3
TGCAGTGCGGTCAGGCAGGGGATCTCCTACGAGCAGTACTTC | CSAVRQGISYEQYF | - | TRBV20-1 | - | TRBJ2-7
TGTGCCACCAGCAGGGGACTAGTGATGGTCGGCAATGAGCAGTTCTTC | CATSRGLVMVGNEQFF | TRBD2 | TRBV15 | many | TRBJ2-1
TGTGCCAGCAGTCCAGGGGACAGGGCTTTCTTT | CASSPGDRAFF | TRBD1 | TRBV12-3/TRBV12-4 | once | TRBJ1-1
TGTGCCAGCAGTTATGGATTTCGGGGAACGACTGAAGCTTTCTTT | CASSYGFRGTTEAFF | - | TRBV6-2/TRBV6-3 | few | TRBJ1-1
TGTGCCAGCAGCTTAAATACGGACCTTAATCAGCCCCAGCATTTT | CASSLNTDLNQPQHF | - | TRBV7-6 | - | TRBJ1-5
TGTGCCAGCAGTTTACCCCGACAGGGCTCCGAGCAGTACTTC | CASSLPRQGSEQYF | TRBD1 | TRBV28 | - | TRBJ2-7
TGTGCCATCAGCGGGACAGGGAGAAACACTGAAGCTTTCTTT | CAISGTGRNTEAFF | TRBD1 | TRBV10-3 | - | TRBJ1-1
TGTGCCAGCAGCTTCTTTTCCGACAGGGTCGGGCCCCCTGAAGCTTTCTTT | CASSFFSDRVGPPEAFF | TRBD1 | TRBV7-2 | few | TRBJ1-1
TGTGCCAGCAGCCCTTTTTCGGGACAGGCGTCCCACGAGCAGTACTTC | CASSPFSGQASHEQYF | TRBD1 | TRBV7-2 | - | TRBJ2-7
TGTGCCAGCAGTTTCGGGACCGGGACTAGCGGAGCGTACAATGAGCAGTTCTTC | CASSFGTGTSGAYNEQFF | TRBD2 | TRBV27 | - | TRBJ2-1
TGTGCCAGCAGTTTAAGACAGGGGGCAAGCCAAGAGACCCAGTACTTC | CASSLRQGASQETQYF | TRBD1 | TRBV12-3/TRBV12-4 | many | TRBJ2-5
TGCGCCAGCAGCTCCCGACAGGGTAGCGGGAATGAGCAGTTCTTC | CASSSRQGSGNEQFF | - | TRBV5-1 | - | TRBJ2-1
TGTGCCAGCAGCGTCGACAGGGGGAGGAACGAGCAGTACTTC | CASSVDRGRNEQYF | TRBD1 | TRBV7-8 | few | TRBJ2-7
TGCGCCAGCAGCTTGGTTGAGGTCCGAAGAAGCGGGGAGCTGTTTTTT | CASSLVEVRRSGELFF | - | TRBV5-1 | few | TRBJ2-2
TGTGCCAGCACCCCTTTCGGTGGCACTGAAGCTTTCTTT | CASTPFGGTEAFF | - | TRBV27 | - | TRBJ1-1
TGTGCCAGCAGTTACTCCACCGGGACTGGAGGCTACACCTTC | CASSYSTGTGGYTF | - | TRBV6-5 | - | TRBJ1-2
TGTGCCAGCAGCTTAGAGGGGAATTCACCCCTCCACTTT | CASSLEGNSPLHF | - | TRBV11-2 | - | TRBJ1-6
TGCAGCGTTGACACTAGCGGGGGAACCGGGGAGCTGTTTTTT | CSVDTSGGTGELFF | TRBD2 | TRBV29-1 | few | TRBJ2-2
TGTGCCAGCAGCTTTTACCGGGAGGGCCTCGAGACCCAGTACTTC | CASSFYREGLETQYF | TRBD2 | TRBV7-2 | few | TRBJ2-5
TGCAGCGTTGGGGACAGGGGGCCTGGAAACACCATATATTTT | CSVGDRGPGNTIYF | TRBD1 | TRBV29-1 | - | TRBJ1-3
TGTGCCAGCAGGGACAGCTCCTATAATTCACCCCTCCACTTT | CASRDSSYNSPLHF | - | TRBV6-7 | many | TRBJ1-6
TGCAGTGCTAAGGCCCTAACTAATGAAAAACTGTTTTTT | CSAKALTNEKLFF | - | TRBV20-1 | - | TRBJ1-4
TGTGCCAGCACCTTAGAGGGGTTGTTTGGGCAGCCCCAGCATTTT | CASTLEGLFGQPQHF | - | TRBV7-2 | - | TRBJ1-5
TGTGCCAGCGTTGGGGGTGCAACTAATGAAAAACTGTTTTTT | CASVGGATNEKLFF | - | TRBV6-6 | - | TRBJ1-4
TGTGCCAGCAGTTTCTCCAGCACTGTTGAGCAGTTCTTC | CASSFSSTVEQFF | - | TRBV12-3/TRBV12-4 | few | TRBJ2-1
TGCGCCAGCAGCTTCTTGGACAGCTCCTACGAGCAGTACTTC | CASSFLDSSYEQYF | - | TRBV5-1 | few | TRBJ2-7
TGTGCCAGCAGTTTAGCAGGGGACGAGCAGTACTTC | CASSLAGDEQYF | - | TRBV5-1 | many | TRBJ2-7
TGTGCCAGCAGTATTCTAGCGGGGGGCGGCGAGACCCAGTACTTC | CASSILAGGGETQYF | TRBD2 | TRBV6-1 | many | TRBJ2-5
TGTGCCAGCAGCTCGATAGCTAGCGGGAGTCACTACGAGCAGTACTTC | CASSSIASGSHYEQYF | TRBD2 | TRBV6-2/TRBV6-3 | - | TRBJ2-7
TGCGCCAGCAGCCAAGTAGCGGGAGGGCGGGAGACCCAGTACTTC | CASSQVAGGRETQYF | TRBD2 | TRBV4-1 | few | TRBJ2-5
TGTGCCAGCACCAGGCAGGGGTCGAACACCGGGGAGCTGTTTTTT | CASTRQGSNTGELFF | - | TRBV2 | - | TRBJ2-2
TGTGCCAGCAGTTCCTCGGGTCCCCACGTCAATGAGCAGTTCTTC | CASSSSGPHVNEQFF | - | TRBV27 | - | TRBJ2-1
TGTGCCAGCAGCTTATGGCTTCAAGAGACCCAGTACTTC | CASSLWLQETQYF | - | TRBV7-2 | - | TRBJ2-5
TGTGCCAGCAGCTTAGGTGGATTAGGAGGGGACACTGAAGCTTTCTTT | CASSLGGLGGDTEAFF | - | TRBV7-2 | - | TRBJ1-1
TGCGCCAGCAGCCTGACAGGGTTGAACACCGGGGAGCTGTTTTTT | CASSLTGLNTGELFF | TRBD1 | TRBV5-1 | few | TRBJ2-2
TGTGCCAGCAGCTTACGAGACAGGGAACCTATTCGGGAGCAGTACTTC | CASSLRDREPIREQYF | TRBD1 | TRBV13 | few | TRBJ2-7
TGTGCCTGGACCCGGGACAGGCTACCCCTCCACTTT | CAWTRDRLPLHF | TRBD1 | TRBV30 | - | TRBJ1-6
TGTGCCAGCAGTGGGGGTTCAGTCAAGGTGCAAGATACGCAGTATTTT | CASSGGSVKVQDTQYF | - | TRBV12-3/TRBV12-4 | - | TRBJ2-3
TGTGCCAGCGTCCTGGACTCCTACAATGAGCAGTTCTTC | CASVLDSYNEQFF | - | TRBV25-1 | - | TRBJ2-1
TGTGCCAGCAGTTTATTCGTAGACCGCGGGGAGCAGTACTTC | CASSLFVDRGEQYF | - | TRBV28 | - | TRBJ2-5
TGCAGCGTTGAAGACTTGGGGGCACGAAACTATGGCTACACCTTC | CSVEDLGARNYGYTF | - | TRBV29-1 | few | TRBJ1-2
TGTGCCAGCAGCCCCGGGACTAGCGGGAGTTCTTCAAGCTACGAGCAGTACTTC | CASSPGTSGSSSSYEQYF | TRBD2 | TRBV7-9 | - | TRBJ2-7
TGTGCCAGAAAACCCGGGGGGGAGAATCCCGCGACTAAACATCAGCCCCAGCATTTT | CARKPGGENPATKHQPQHF | - | TRBV6-1 | few | TRBJ1-5
TGTGCCAGCAGATTAGCGTACGAGCAGTACTTC | CASRLAYEQYF | - | TRBV7-9 | few | TRBJ2-7
TGTGCCAGTAGTATGGCTCCGAACACTGAAGCTTTCTTT | CASSMAPNTEAFF | - | TRBV19 | few | TRBJ1-1
TGTGCCAGTAGCCCGACAGCGAAGCTCTATGGCTACACCTTC | CASSPTAKLYGYTF | - | TRBV19 | - | TRBJ1-2
TGTGCCAGCAGCCAAGATTTGGCCCGGGACAGACCTAATGAAAAACTGTTTTTT | CASSQDLARDRPNEKLFF | TRBD1 | TRBV4-2 | - | TRBJ1-4
TGTGCCAGCAGCGTGCGGGGCCCGTATAGCAATCAGCCCCAGCATTTT | CASSVRGPYSNQPQHF | - | TRBV5-6 | few | TRBJ1-5
TGTGCCAGCAGTTTAAAGGTTGGGACTACAGATACGCAGTATTTT | CASSLKVGTTDTQYF | - | TRBV27 | - | TRBJ2-3
TGTGCCGGCAGTGAAGTTGTTTCCGGCAGGCAGTTCTTC | CAGSEVVSGRQFF | - | TRBV2 | few | TRBJ2-1
TGTGCCAGCAGCCCCCGGGACATGTCCTACGAGCAGTACTTC | CASSPRDMSYEQYF | - | TRBV7-2 | - | TRBJ2-7